A selection of T cell receptor beta chains follows, all from one sample in a study of cytomegalovirus exposure and HLA in healthy donors. Profiled with immunoSEQ multiplex PCR; TCRdb holds only in-frame clones, not every one. This listing includes around 150,000 clones. The sample consisted of PBMCs. These receptors all stem from a man between 25 and 39 years old in good health and CMV-seronegative. CDR3s leave out the opening cysteine and the closing phenylalanine or tryptophan. D genes are given only for firm matches.

AIPRGYYGYT	-	TRBV11-2	TRBJ1-2
ASSLVGLAGAGEQF	TRBD2	TRBV5-1	TRBJ2-1
ASSPRQVWNYGYT	-	TRBV27	TRBJ1-2
ASSLGGEAGELF	-	TRBV11-3	TRBJ2-2
ASRLAGGPGETQY	TRBD2	TRBV19	TRBJ2-5
ASREGTSGSVYNEQF	TRBD2	TRBV11-3	TRBJ2-1
ASSQELAHFSYNEQF	-	TRBV4-3	TRBJ2-1
ASSSRDRFRPPKGIYGYT	TRBD1	TRBV28	TRBJ1-2
ASSREGMNTEAF	-	TRBV6-5	TRBJ1-1
ASRAGGVLKLNTEAF	-	TRBV19	TRBJ1-1
ASSHPPETDTQY	-	TRBV27	TRBJ2-3
ASSERQGAYNEQF	TRBD1	TRBV2	TRBJ2-1
ASSEGLAGSETQY	TRBD2	TRBV2	TRBJ2-5
ATRQGRNYGYT	TRBD1	TRBV10-3	TRBJ1-2
ASGYLGDQPQH	-	TRBV12-5	TRBJ1-5
ASSSEGATNEKLF	-	TRBV28	TRBJ1-4
ASRPDRAQPQH	TRBD1	TRBV6-6	TRBJ1-5
ASGQQNIQY	-	TRBV19	TRBJ2-4
ASSERSRDTQY	-	TRBV9	TRBJ2-3
ASSVGRQGNQPQH	TRBD1	TRBV2	TRBJ1-5
ASSNQGASGRYNEQF	-	TRBV21-1	TRBJ2-1
AIRLGQNTGELF	-	TRBV10-3	TRBJ2-2
ASSVEGYEQY	-	TRBV2	TRBJ2-7
ASSARGTTNTEAF	-	TRBV9	TRBJ1-1
ASSGSTGIGTEAF	TRBD1	TRBV25-1	TRBJ1-1
ASSEQGIQSPLH	-	TRBV6-5	TRBJ1-6
ARSSLATQY	-	TRBV30	TRBJ2-5
ASSGTWGSPLH	-	TRBV7-2	TRBJ1-6
ASSQEVGGNTGELF	-	TRBV4-2	TRBJ2-2
ASSRTGASGRALDEQF	TRBD2	TRBV10-1	TRBJ2-1
ASSRQVSTGNTIY	-	TRBV7-2	TRBJ1-3
ASSHPQGVGYEQY	TRBD1	TRBV4-1	-
ASSVPGTPSYEQY	-	TRBV7-8	TRBJ2-7
ASSLAGDEQY	-	TRBV11-3	TRBJ2-7
ASSLEQGAGTEAF	TRBD1	TRBV2	TRBJ1-1
ASSLTGDQETQY	TRBD1	TRBV6-5	TRBJ2-5
ASSPQAGVTRYEQY	TRBD2	TRBV19	TRBJ2-7
ASSYSVVSSNQPQH	-	TRBV6-5	TRBJ1-5
ASSLGTASQPQH	TRBD1	TRBV10-2	TRBJ1-5
ASSLARDEQY	-	TRBV7-9	TRBJ2-7
ASSLVGGASGYT	TRBD1	TRBV5-1	TRBJ1-2
ASSLEGQLRFEKLF	TRBD1	TRBV5-1	TRBJ1-4
ASSSPGGNVVYEQY	-	TRBV7-2	TRBJ2-7